This T cell receptor (beta chain) is from a study of blood T cell repertoires in COVID-19. Germline loops: CDR1 PRHDT, CDR2 FYEKMQ (reference sequence). V trimming: 0 bases; J trimming: 5 bases; junction bases outside the gene matches: 8. The CDR3 has 17 residues. The repertoire was sequenced with immunoSEQ multiplex PCR; TCRdb's copy has only in-frame clones and lacks some. The sample carries some 150,000 clones, around four fifths recorded once. This clone was found a few times. Recovery meant two consecutive negative NP/OP PCR tests, professional clearance, or resolved symptoms. The sample taken for sequencing was PBMCs or T cells enriched from blood (not recorded which). The receptor was derived from a woman aged 40 to 50 who had recovered from COVID-19. The chain couples TRBV13 to TRBJ2-5; 11 nucleotides agree with TRBD1. Written as DNA, the CDR3 is TGTGCCAGCAGCTTAGGGTCTGGACAGGGGGCGCCGGAGACCCAGTACTTC. Translating it yields CASSLGSGQGAPETQYF.